This T cell receptor (beta chain) was retrieved from a study of T cell responses to AZD1222 COVID-19 vaccine. General study findings and limits: At baseline, seropositivity was found in only six or seven AZD1222 recipients. Donors were chiefly white British, with a greater number of females, and clonal diversity was perhaps underestimated. Unmutated variant regions are reportedly targeted by nearly half of spike-specific TCRs. Recipients of two AZD1222 doses showed rising Spike-specific TCR breadth and depth.

V dropped 1 base and J dropped 4; count of bases not matched to a gene: 4. CDR3 length: 14 amino acids. CDR1 and CDR2 from the germline V gene are SGHVS and FQNEAQ. Produced via immunoSEQ multiplex PCR; TCRdb's table is partial and in-frame only. Here the sample spans under 140,000 clones, about 94% being singletons. Concerning this clone: As yet, its antigen is unknown.

The TCR was taken from an adult who received the AZD1222 COVID-19 vaccine. The V gene is TRBV7-8, the J gene TRBJ2-7, with 7 bases that match TRBD1. Sequencing used peripheral blood, obtained 28 days after the second AZD1222 dose. The CDR3 region has the DNA TGTGCCAGCAGCTTAGGGGACAGACTTTACGAGCAGTACTTC. Protein product: CASSLGDRLYEQYF.